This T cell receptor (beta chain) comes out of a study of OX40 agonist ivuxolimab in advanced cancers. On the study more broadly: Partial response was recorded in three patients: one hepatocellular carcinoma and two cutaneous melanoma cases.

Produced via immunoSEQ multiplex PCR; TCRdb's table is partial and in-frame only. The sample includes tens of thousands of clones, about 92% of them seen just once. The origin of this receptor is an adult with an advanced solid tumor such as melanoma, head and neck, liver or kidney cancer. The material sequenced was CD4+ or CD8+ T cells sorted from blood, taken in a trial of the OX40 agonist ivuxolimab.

The CDR3 here is CASSSRQGGTDTQYF. The CDR3 nucleotides read TGTGCCAGCAGCTCTAGACAGGGGGGCACAGATACGCAGTATTTT. V is TRBV7-2 and J is TRBJ2-3; TRBD1 aligns across 9 bases. The J segment lost 1 base and the V segment lost 4 bases, leaving 3 bases of the junction unmatched. The CDR3 runs to 15 residues. Looked up from germline, CDR1 is SGHTA and CDR2 is FQGNSA. The whole variable domain, remainder taken from reference TRBV7-2 and TRBJ2-3, is GAGVSQSPSNKVTEKGKDVELRCDPISGHTALYWYRQSLGQGLEFLIYFQGNSAPDKSGLPSDRFSAERTGGSVSTLTIQRTQQEDSAVYLCASSSRQGGTDTQYFGPGTRLTVL.